Here is one TCR beta chain with its context. Its antigen is unknown. The sample comes from a study of T cell repertoires in cytomegalovirus infection. Overall study context: The public TCR beta signatures pointed to both CMV infection and matching HLA type. The study, taken as a whole, reports: There were HLA-C-restricted CMV-specific TCR beta clonotypes dominating the ex vivo response. Cumulative public TCR beta family frequency identified carriers of CMV plus the relevant HLA.

TCRdb used MiXCR to reprocess the reads, holding one entry per CDR3 protein. This repertoire shows fewer than 1,000,000 distinct CDR3 sequences, approximately 31% found once; its top ten account for about 14%. Germline V gene sequence: CDR1 LNHDA, CDR2 SQIVND (reference sequence). The trim removed 8 bases at V and 4 bases at J, leaving 4 bases unmatched. The CDR3 totals 13 residues. The chain links TRBV19 to TRBJ1-5, with TRBD1 matching over 8 bases. The source is a human donor in good health (CMV status not recorded). Some clones in this sample may be carry-over from other donors' samples. This material consisted of cultured CD8+ T cells from PBMCs, taken from culture after CMV antigen stimulation. Here the CDR3 reads CASGRQGNQPQHF. CDR3 DNA sequence: TGTGCCAGTGGTAGACAGGGGAATCAGCCCCAGCATTTT. Drawing the rest from reference TRBV19 and TRBJ1-5, the complete variable domain is DGGITQSPKYLFRKEGQNVTLSCEQNLNHDAMYWYRQDPGQGLRLIYYSQIVNDFQKGDIAEGYSVSREKKESFPLTVTSAQKNPTAFYLCASGRQGNQPQHFGDGTRLSIL.